The present TCR beta chain was sequenced within a study of cytomegalovirus exposure and HLA in healthy donors. Study observations and caveats: The study labeled around 160 TCR beta chains cytomegalovirus-associated. Rare TCR sequences predominated, though certain public TCRs were found in many donors.

The repertoire was sequenced with immunoSEQ multiplex PCR; TCRdb's copy has only in-frame clones and lacks some. Counted here are 130,000 or so clones, roughly 89% occurring once; the ten biggest clones make up 1% to 1.5%. This clone was counted only a few times. What it recognizes is unknown. The germline CDR1 and CDR2 sequences are MGHRA and YSYEKL. J lost 5 bases, V lost 1 base, and 8 bases had no gene match. The CDR3 is 17 amino acids. This rearrangement joins TRBV4-1 to TRBJ1-6, with 7 bases lining up with TRBD1. This sequence was found in a woman younger than 30 in good health and CMV-seronegative. Sequencing was done on a sample of PBMCs. The CDR3 loop is CASSQVGGQNHNSPLHF. DNA for the CDR3: TGCGCCAGCAGCCAAGTCGGGGGACAGAACCATAATTCACCCCTCCACTTT.